These 24 T cell receptor beta chains came from one sample sequenced in a study of blood T cells in healthy people across ages (dated by TCRdb to between 2014 and 2016). The library was made by 5' RACE. TCRdb names Illumina HiSeq 2500 as the instrument used. A second PCR of about 7 to 12 cycles was run with a J-beta primer mix and a sample-barcoded 5' primer. In TCRdb, the public reads were trimmed at Q25 with fastp and aligned with MiXCR, with productive beta chains retained. Rows matching on CDR3 protein sequence are summarized as one entry with the most common DNA and genes. This sample lists 650,000 to 900,000 distinct CDR3 sequences; around 68% were detected once. The ten largest make up about 27% of the sample. The sample comprised blood. The source of these receptors is a man aged 25-45 years in good health.

The rearrangement uses TRBV29-1 and TRBJ1-2, with D unresolved. The germline gives CDR1 SQVTM, CDR2 ANQGSEA. This CDR3 has 14 residues. V lost 2 bases and J lost 3, with 13 bases in between. For the CDR3, the DNA is TGCAGCGTTGAAAGCGGGGTGGGATACTATGGCTACACCTTC. It is translated as CSVESGVGYYGYTF.

The chain employs TRBV12-3 or TRBV12-4 and TRBJ2-5; D perhaps matches TRBD2 (5 bases). V was cut by 3 bases and J by 0 bases, with 8 bases left in between. The CDR3 loop spans 14 amino acids. The CDR3 DNA follows: TGTGCCAGCAGTTTGGGAGAGTACCAAGAGACCCAGTACTTC. It yields the protein CASSLGEYQETQYF.

This clonotype was detected many times. The V call is TRBV4-2, the J call TRBJ1-5; D ambiguous. The CDR3 length is 15 residues. Trimming took 0 bases from V and 6 from J, leaving 12 bases between them. Germline V gene sequence: CDR1 LGHNA, CDR2 YNFKEQ. CDR3: CASSQDREGGQPQHF. The CDR3 nucleotides read TGTGCCAGCAGCCAAGATCGGGAGGGCGGTCAGCCCCAGCATTTT.

Only one count was recorded for this clonotype. The chain links TRBV7-2 to TRBJ2-5; D remains ambiguous. The CDR3 covers 15 residues. CDR1 and CDR2 (germline): SGHTA, FQGNSA. Trimming removed 0 bases at V and 3 bases at J, with 11 bases between. The CDR3 nucleotides read TGTGCCAGCAGCTTAGCTTCTAGAATTGAAGAGACCCAGTACTTC. This sequence encodes CASSLASRIEETQYF. Full variable domain (rest looked up from reference TRBV7-2 and TRBJ2-5): GAGVSQSPSNKVTEKGKDVELRCDPISGHTALYWYRQSLGQGLEFLIYFQGNSAPDKSGLPSDRFSAERTGGSVSTLTIQRTQQEDSAVYLCASSLASRIEETQYFGPGTRLLVL.

The chain carries TRBV6-6 and TRBJ1-4; TRBD1 is a possible D gene (5 bases). CDR3 length: 14 residues. The germline V and J ends were trimmed by 7 bases and 8 bases, with 17 bases remaining between them. The V gene's germline CDR1 is MNHNY and CDR2 SVGAGI (reference sequence). CDR3 residues: CASTDREKGEKLFF. The CDR3 bases are TGTGCCAGCACCGACCGGGAGAAGGGGGAAAAACTGTTTTTT.

The chain uses TRBV7-9 and TRBJ2-1, with D perhaps matching TRBD1 (5 bases). The CDR3 has 14 amino acids. Germline lookup yields CDR1 SEHNR and CDR2 FQNEAQ (reference sequence). V was pared by 7 bases and J by 3 bases, with 13 bases between. The CDR3 bases are TGTGCCAGCACCCGAAGCCAGGGCTACAATGAGCAGTTCTTC. Amino acids: CASTRSQGYNEQFF. Based on the CDR3 plus reference TRBV7-9 and TRBJ2-1, the full variable domain is DTGVSQNPRHKITKRGQNVTFRCDPISEHNRLYWYRQTLGQGPEFLTYFQNEAQLEKSRLLSDRFSAERPKGSFSTLEIQRTEQGDSAMYLCASTRSQGYNEQFFGPGTRLTVL.

The chain links TRBV5-5 to TRBJ1-1, with a weak D call TRBD1 (5 bases). Germline values: CDR1 SGHKS, CDR2 YYEKEE (reference sequence). The CDR3 contains 16 residues. V was trimmed by 1 base and J by 0 bases, leaving 13 bases between them. The CDR3 region has the DNA TGTGCCAGCAGCTTGCCCAGGTCGGGGGTGAACACTGAAGCTTTCTTT. It encodes CASSLPRSGVNTEAFF.

CDR3 nucleotide sequence: TGTGCCAGCAGCCAATACCGGGACAGCTCCTACGAGCAGTACTTC. It specifies CASSQYRDSSYEQYF. V usage is TRBV4-2 and J usage is TRBJ2-7, with 7 bases lining up with TRBD1. Germline assignment: CDR1 LGHNA and CDR2 YNFKEQ. The CDR3 spans 15 residues. The V segment lost 2 bases and the J segment 0 bases; nucleotides outside the gene matches: 4.

This clonotype is a singleton in its sample. The junction shows a germline mismatch at one end, possibly a read error. The chain links TRBV9 to TRBJ2-3; D not certain. The CDR3 covers 15 residues. Per germline, CDR1 SGDLS and CDR2 YYNGEE. Here the CDR3 DNA reads TGTGTCAGCAGCGTAGAAGCCCAGAGCACAGATACGCAGTATTTT. This codes for CVSSVEAQSTDTQYF.

J is TRBJ2-4 and V is TRBV18, with no clear D. The V end was cut by 2 bases, the J end by 6 bases, with 14 bases between. This CDR3 spans 15 amino acids. Germline V CDR1 and CDR2: KGHSH, LQKENI. The CDR3 coding sequence is TGTGCCAGCTCACCAATGGAGTTCACGGGAAACATTCAGTACTTC. This gives the protein CASSPMEFTGNIQYF.

This clonotype appeared once. CDR3 residues: CSAPGGLGELFF. CDR3 nucleotides: TGCAGTGCTCCCGGGGGACTAGGGGAGCTGTTTTTT. V usage is TRBV20-1 and J usage is TRBJ2-2; 7 nucleotides line up with TRBD2. The V segment lost 5 bases and the J segment 8 bases; nucleotides outside the gene matches: 5. CDR3 length: 12 amino acids. The V gene's germline CDR1 is DFQATT and CDR2 SNEGSKA (reference sequence).

This clonotype has just a few counts. The chain joins TRBV20-1 to TRBJ2-1; D gene ambiguous. CDR1 is DFQATT, CDR2 SNEGSKA, per germline (reference sequence). Trimming cost V 5 bases and J 6 bases, with 8 bases left between them. The CDR3 is made up of 11 amino acids. CDR3 DNA sequence: TGCAGTGCTGAAAGGAGCAATGAGCAGTTCTTC. This encodes CSAERSNEQFF.

V usage is TRBV28 and J usage is TRBJ2-5; D is perhaps TRBD1 (5 bases). In germline, CDR1 is MDHEN, CDR2 SYDVKM. CDR3 length: 13 residues. With 7 bases removed from V and 2 bases from J, the gap between germline ends came to 11 bases. The CDR3 DNA is TGTGCCAGCAACCCAGGGTTACAAGAGACCCAGTACTTC. Its protein is CASNPGLQETQYF.

This clonotype appeared a single time. J is TRBJ2-3 and V is TRBV6-5; possible D gene TRBD2, 6 bases. There are 17 residues in the CDR3. Trimming shortened V by 0 bases and J by 2 bases, and 15 bases separated the two germline ends. The V gene's germline CDR1 is MNHEY and CDR2 SVGAGI. The CDR3 sequence: CASSYSNRELLTDTQYF. The CDR3 DNA reads as TGTGCCAGCAGTTACTCGAATCGGGAGCTCCTCACAGATACGCAGTATTTT.

The chain couples TRBV30 to TRBJ2-4; TRBD1 is a possible D gene (5 bases). The V gene's germline CDR1 is GTSNPN and CDR2 SVGIG (reference sequence). The V end lost 5 bases, the J end lost 6 bases, and 14 bases lay between the germline ends. This CDR3 contains 13 residues. The CDR3 region has the DNA TGTGCCTGGGGTGAGGACACCGTAAACATTCAGTACTTC. Its protein product is CAWGEDTVNIQYF.

This clonotype was observed a few times. The chain employs TRBV29-1 and TRBJ2-7; possible D gene TRBD1, 7 bases. The CDR3 runs 12 residues. The germline gives CDR1 SQVTM, CDR2 ANQGSEA. Trimming pared 5 bases from V and 6 bases from J, leaving 14 bases between. The CDR3 bases are TGCAGCGTTTCTGGAGGGGGCTTCGAGCAGTACTTC. It translates to CSVSGGGFEQYF.

V gene TRBV28 combines with J gene TRBJ2-1; D may be TRBD2 (5 bases). CDR1 is MDHEN, CDR2 SYDVKM, per germline. V lost 2 bases to trimming and J lost 4 bases, with 9 bases between them. The CDR3 covers 14 residues. The CDR3 DNA sequence: TGTGCCAGCAGTTTAGCACGGAGGTACAATGAGCAGTTCTTC. Translation: CASSLARRYNEQFF.

The chain links TRBV28 to TRBJ2-1, with no clear D. V was cut by 1 base and J by 5 bases, with 6 bases left in between. Germline V gene sequence: CDR1 MDHEN, CDR2 SYDVKM. The CDR3 length is 13 residues. CDR3 sequence (DNA): TGTGCCAGCAGTTTATACAGCCACAATGAGCAGTTCTTC. It yields the protein CASSLYSHNEQFF.

The chain employs TRBV20-1 and TRBJ1-1; D possibly corresponds to TRBD1 (5 bases). Germline V CDR1 and CDR2: DFQATT, SNEGSKA (reference sequence). V was clipped by 5 bases and J by 3 bases, with 13 bases between them. CDR3 length equals 13 residues. CDR3 coding DNA: TGCAGTGCTTGGGACGGGTCGGACACTGAAGCTTTCTTT. Its protein product is CSAWDGSDTEAFF.

The genes are TRBV5-1 and TRBJ2-7; no clear D. Germline V CDR1 and CDR2: SGHRS, YFSETQ. Trimming took 1 base from V and 2 from J, leaving 10 bases between them. The CDR3 is 14 amino acids. Written as DNA, the CDR3 is TGCGCCAGCAGCTTGTGGACGGCAACCTACGAGCAGTACTTC. This codes for CASSLWTATYEQYF.

This clonotype was recorded only once. The junction departs from germline at one end; a sequencing error may be responsible. The chain recombines TRBV5-1 with TRBJ2-5; 10 bases map to TRBD1. The J call is uncertain, as TRBJ2-7 better fits the DNA end. This CDR3 is built from 15 residues. Germline lookup yields CDR1 SGHRS and CDR2 YFSETQ. CDR3 bases: TGCACCAGCAGCTTACCCGGGACAGGGGATTACGAGCAGTACTTC. This sequence encodes CTSSLPGTGDYEQYF.

This clonotype was recorded many times. The chain has TRBV3-1 and TRBJ2-4; D may be TRBD2 (5 bases). V was clipped by 3 bases and J by 2 bases, with 14 bases between them. CDR3 length: 16 residues. The germline V gene encodes CDR1 LGHDT and CDR2 YNNKEL (reference sequence). CDR3 loop: CASSQMDPGTKNIQYF. The CDR3 DNA follows: TGTGCCAGCAGCCAGATGGACCCGGGGACCAAAAACATTCAGTACTTC. Full variable domain (missing parts from reference TRBV3-1 and TRBJ2-4): DTAVSQTPKYLVTQMGNDKSIKCEQNLGHDTMYWYKQDSKKFLKIMFSYNNKELIINETVPNRFSPKSPDKAHLNLHINSLELGDSAVYFCASSQMDPGTKNIQYFGAGTRLSVL.

The rearrangement uses TRBV24-1 and TRBJ2-7, with 7 nucleotides matching TRBD2. The tail of the sequence fits TRBJ2-5 better, so the J call may be wrong. Germline V gives CDR1 KGHDR, CDR2 SFDVKD. The CDR3 is made up of 15 amino acids. DNA for the CDR3: TGTGCCACCAGTGACCCTTTAGGCGGGGGAGAGACCCAGTACTTC. Encoded protein: CATSDPLGGGETQYF.

The CDR3 spells CASSSTGQGAESTNEKLFF. The CDR3 nucleotides are TGTGCCAGCAGCTCGACGGGACAGGGGGCTGAATCAACTAATGAAAAACTGTTTTTT. V and J are TRBV5-6 and TRBJ1-4; TRBD1 matches 12 bases. The length of the CDR3 is 19 residues. The V gene end was trimmed by 3 bases and the J gene end by 0 bases; junction bases not matched to a gene: 9. CDR1 and CDR2 (germline): SGHDT, YYEEEE.